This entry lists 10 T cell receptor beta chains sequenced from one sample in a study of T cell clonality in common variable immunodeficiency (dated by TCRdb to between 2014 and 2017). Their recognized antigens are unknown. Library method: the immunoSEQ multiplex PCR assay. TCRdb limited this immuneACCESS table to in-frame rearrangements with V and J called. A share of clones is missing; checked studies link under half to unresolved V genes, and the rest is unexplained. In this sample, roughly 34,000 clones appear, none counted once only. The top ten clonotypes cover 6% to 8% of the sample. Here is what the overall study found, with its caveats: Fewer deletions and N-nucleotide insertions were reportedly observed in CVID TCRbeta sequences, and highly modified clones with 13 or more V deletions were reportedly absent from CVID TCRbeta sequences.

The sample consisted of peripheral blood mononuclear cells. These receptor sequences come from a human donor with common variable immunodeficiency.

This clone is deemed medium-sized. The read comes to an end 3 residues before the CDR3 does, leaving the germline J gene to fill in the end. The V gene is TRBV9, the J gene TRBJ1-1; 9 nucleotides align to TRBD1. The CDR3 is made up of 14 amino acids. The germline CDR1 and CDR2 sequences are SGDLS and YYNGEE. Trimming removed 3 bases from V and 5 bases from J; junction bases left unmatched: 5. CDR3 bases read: TGTGCCAGCAGCGCGACAGGGGGACGGACTGAA. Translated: CASSATGGRTE. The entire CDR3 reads CASSATGGRTEAFF.

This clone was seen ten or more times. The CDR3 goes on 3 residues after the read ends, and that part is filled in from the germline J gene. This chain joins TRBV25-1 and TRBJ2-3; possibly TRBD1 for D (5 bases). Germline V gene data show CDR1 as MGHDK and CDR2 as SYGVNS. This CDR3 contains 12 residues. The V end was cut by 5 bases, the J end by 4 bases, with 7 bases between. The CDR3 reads CASSPGPDTQYF. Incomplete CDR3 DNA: TGTGCCAGCAGTCCAGGGCCAGATACG.

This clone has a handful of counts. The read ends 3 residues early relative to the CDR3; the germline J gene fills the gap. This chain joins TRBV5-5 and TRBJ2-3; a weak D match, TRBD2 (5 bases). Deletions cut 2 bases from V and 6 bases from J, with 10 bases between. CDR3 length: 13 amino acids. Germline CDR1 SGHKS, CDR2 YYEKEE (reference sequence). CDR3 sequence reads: CASSLSGYDTQYF. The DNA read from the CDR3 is TGTGCCAGCAGCTTAAGCGGTTATGATACG.

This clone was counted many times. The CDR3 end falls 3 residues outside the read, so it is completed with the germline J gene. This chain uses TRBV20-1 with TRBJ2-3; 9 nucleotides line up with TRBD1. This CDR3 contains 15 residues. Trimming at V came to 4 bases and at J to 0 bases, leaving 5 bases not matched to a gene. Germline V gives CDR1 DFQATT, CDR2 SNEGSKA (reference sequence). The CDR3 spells CSATTGGFSTDTQYF. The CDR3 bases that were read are TGCAGTGCTACTACAGGGGGCTTCAGCACAGATACG.

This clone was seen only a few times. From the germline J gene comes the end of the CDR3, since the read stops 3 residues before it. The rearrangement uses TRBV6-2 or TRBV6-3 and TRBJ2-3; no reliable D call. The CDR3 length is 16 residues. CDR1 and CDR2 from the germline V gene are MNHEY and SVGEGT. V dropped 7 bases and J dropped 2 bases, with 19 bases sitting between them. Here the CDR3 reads CASNPKAPINTDTQYF. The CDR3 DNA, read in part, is TGTGCCAGCAATCCTAAAGCCCCGATAAACACAGATACG.

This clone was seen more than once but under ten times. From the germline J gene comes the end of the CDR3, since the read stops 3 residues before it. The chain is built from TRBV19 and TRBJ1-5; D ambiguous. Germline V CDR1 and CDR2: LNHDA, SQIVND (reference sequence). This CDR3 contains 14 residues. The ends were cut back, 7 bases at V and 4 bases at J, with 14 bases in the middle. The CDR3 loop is CASTIIAGNQPQHF. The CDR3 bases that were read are TGTGCCAGTACCATAATCGCCGGGAATCAGCCC.

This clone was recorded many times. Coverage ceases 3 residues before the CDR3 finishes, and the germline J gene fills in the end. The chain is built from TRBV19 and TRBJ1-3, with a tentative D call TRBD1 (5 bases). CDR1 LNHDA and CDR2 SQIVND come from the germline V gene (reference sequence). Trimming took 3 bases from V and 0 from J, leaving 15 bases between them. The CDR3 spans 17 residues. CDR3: CASSIPTDGISGNTIYF. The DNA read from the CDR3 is TGTGCCAGTAGTATCCCGACAGACGGGATCTCTGGAAACACC.

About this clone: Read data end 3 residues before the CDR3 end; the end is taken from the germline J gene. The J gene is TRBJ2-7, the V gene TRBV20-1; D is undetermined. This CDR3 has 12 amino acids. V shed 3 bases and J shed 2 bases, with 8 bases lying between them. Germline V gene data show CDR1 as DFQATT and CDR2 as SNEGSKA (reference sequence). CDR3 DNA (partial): TGCAGTGCTAGGGCTGATGCCTACGAG. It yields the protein CSARADAYE. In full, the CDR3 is CSARADAYEQYF.

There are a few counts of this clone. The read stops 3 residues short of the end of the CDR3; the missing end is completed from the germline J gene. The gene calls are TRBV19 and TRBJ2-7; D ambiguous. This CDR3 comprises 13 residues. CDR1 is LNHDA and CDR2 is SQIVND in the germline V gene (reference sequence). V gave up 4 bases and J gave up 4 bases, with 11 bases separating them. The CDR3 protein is CASSRSIEYEQYF. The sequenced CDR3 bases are TGTGCCAGTAGTAGATCTATTGAGTACGAG.

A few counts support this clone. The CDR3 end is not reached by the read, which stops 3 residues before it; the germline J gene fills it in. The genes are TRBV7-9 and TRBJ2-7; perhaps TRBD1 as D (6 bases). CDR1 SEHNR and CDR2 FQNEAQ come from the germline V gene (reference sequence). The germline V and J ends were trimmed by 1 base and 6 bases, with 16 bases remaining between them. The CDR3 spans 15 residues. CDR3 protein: CASSLEAGASVEQYF. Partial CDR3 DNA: TGTGCCAGCAGCTTAGAGGCAGGGGCGAGCGTCGAG.